The 10 T cell receptor beta chains below were found in one sample sequenced in a study of response to subunit inactivated influenza vaccine. TCRdb ran MiXCR on the RT-PCR reads and lists one entry per CDR3 protein. The sample lists 600,000 to 700,000 distinct CDR3 sequences, 14% occurring once. Sequences were derived from PBMCs from blood, sampled around 14 days before vaccination. Receptor source: a man aged 50 to 59 who received an inactivated influenza vaccine.

This clonotype was counted at least ten times. The chain employs TRBV12-3 or TRBV12-4 and TRBJ1-2; no firm D call. V lost 3 bases and J 2 bases, leaving 4 bases between the germline ends. There are 12 residues in the CDR3. The CDR3 protein is CASSFDNYGYTF. In DNA form, the CDR3 reads TGTGCCAGCAGTTTTGACAACTATGGCTACACCTTC.

The chain employs TRBV5-1 and TRBJ2-3; D may be TRBD1 (5 bases). V dropped 0 bases and J dropped 3 bases, with 11 bases sitting between them. This CDR3 spans 15 amino acids. The germline V gene encodes CDR1 SGHRS and CDR2 YFSETQ. The CDR3 coding sequence is TGCGCCAGCAGCTTGGCAAGGCAGGGAACAGATACGCAGTATTTT. Translating it yields CASSLARQGTDTQYF.

This clonotype was observed at least ten times. At one end, the junction sequence differs from germline, possibly due to a read error. The DNA of the CDR3 is TGTGCCAGCAGCCCCGGGGGACAGGAGACCCAGTACTTC. Protein product: CASSPGGQETQYF. V is TRBV5-1 and J is TRBJ2-5; possibly TRBD1 for D (7 bases). CDR3 length equals 13 residues. Per the germline V gene, CDR1 is SGHRS and CDR2 is YFSETQ.

This clonotype has a handful of counts. V gene TRBV4-1 combines with J gene TRBJ1-1; D call uncertain. V lost 4 bases, J lost 0 bases, and 9 bases lay in between. Per germline, CDR1 MGHRA and CDR2 YSYEKL. The CDR3 spans 14 residues. CDR3 DNA sequence: TGCGCCAGCAGCCGTACTCAGGTGAACACTGAAGCTTTCTTT. Its translation: CASSRTQVNTEAFF.

V gene TRBV19 combines with J gene TRBJ1-2; 8 bases map to TRBD1. Germline CDR1 LNHDA, CDR2 SQIVND (reference sequence). CDR3 length: 14 residues. After removal of 7 bases from V and 4 bases from J, the junction contained 8 bases not matched to a gene. In DNA, the CDR3 is TGTGCCAGTATTCCAGGGGGCCGGATCTATGGCTACACCTTC. This gives the protein CASIPGGRIYGYTF.

The chain recombines TRBV6-1 with TRBJ2-7; D is unclear. Germline V gene data show CDR1 as MNHNS and CDR2 as SASEGT. V was shortened by 8 bases and J by 3 bases, with 11 bases between the two germline ends. The CDR3 is made up of 12 amino acids. The CDR3 loop reads CASESRNYEQYF. As DNA, the CDR3 is TGTGCCAGCGAATCCCGGAACTACGAGCAGTACTTC.

The gene calls are TRBV20-1 and TRBJ2-7; TRBD2 aligns across 13 bases. Trimming took 8 bases from V and 5 from J; bases not matched to a gene: 9. CDR1 is DFQATT and CDR2 is SNEGSKA in the germline V gene (reference sequence). The CDR3 is made up of 14 amino acids. The CDR3 loop is CSLRTSGRRHEQYF. The CDR3 DNA follows: TGCAGTCTCCGGACTAGCGGGAGAAGACACGAGCAGTACTTC.

The chain combines TRBV6-1 with TRBJ2-1, with TRBD1 identical over 9 bases. V shed 6 bases, J shed 3 bases, and the junction held 12 bases outside the gene matches. The CDR3 is 17 amino acids. Germline loops: CDR1 MNHNS, CDR2 SASEGT. CDR3 nucleotide sequence: TGTGCCAGCAGCCCCCGGGACAGGGACTCTCTCTACAATGAGCAGTTCTTC. This sequence encodes CASSPRDRDSLYNEQFF.

This clonotype has a count of ten or more. V gene TRBV27 combines with J gene TRBJ1-2, with 9 bases lining up with TRBD1. The CDR3 is 15 amino acids. Losses at the gene ends were 3 bases for V and 8 bases for J; bases not matched to a gene: 10. From germline, CDR1 is MNHEY and CDR2 SMNVEV (reference sequence). This CDR3 is CASSLGWGQGYGYTF. For the CDR3, the DNA is TGTGCCAGCAGTTTGGGATGGGGACAGGGTTACGGCTACACCTTC.

A few counts support this clonotype. The J gene is TRBJ2-5, the V gene TRBV5-1; possibly TRBD1 or TRBD2 for D (5 bases each). Looked up from germline, CDR1 is SGHRS and CDR2 is YFSETQ. CDR3 length equals 14 residues. Trimming took 4 bases from V and 5 from J, leaving 15 bases between them. The CDR3 DNA sequence: TGCGCCAGCAGCCCCGAAGGGACGAAGGAGACCCAGTACTTC. Amino acids: CASSPEGTKETQYF.